Each of the 18 T cell receptor beta chains below was sequenced from the same sample in a study of blood T cell repertoires in COVID-19. Assay: immunoSEQ multiplex PCR; the TCRdb copy retains only in-frame clones and omits some. The data hold around 200,000 clones, with about nine tenths observed a single time. The sample taken for sequencing was peripheral blood. Receptors were obtained from a man aged 18 to 30 with active or convalescent COVID-19.

This chain links TRBV27 with TRBJ1-2; D might be TRBD1 (6 bases). Germline loops: CDR1 MNHEY, CDR2 SMNVEV (reference sequence). V lost 5 bases and J lost 2, with 9 bases in between. The CDR3 runs 13 residues. CDR3: CASSQDRNYGYTF. The CDR3 DNA sequence: TGTGCCAGCAGTCAGGACAGAAACTATGGCTACACCTTC.

This rearrangement joins TRBV6-2 or TRBV6-3 to TRBJ2-7; TRBD1 aligns across 7 bases. V lost 5 bases and J lost 7; bases outside the gene matches: 14. The CDR3 extends over 15 amino acids. From germline, CDR1 is MNHEY and CDR2 SVGEGT. CDR3: CASSLRTGTRREQYF. For the CDR3, the DNA is TGTGCCAGCAGTCTAAGGACAGGCACCCGGAGGGAGCAGTACTTC.

The V and J genes are TRBV19 and TRBJ2-1; TRBD2 aligns across 9 bases. This CDR3 has 18 residues. Germline-derived CDR1 and CDR2 are LNHDA and SQIVND (reference sequence). V was pared by 2 bases and J by 8 bases, with 16 bases of the junction left unmatched. The CDR3 protein is CASSIHPVLAGGPHEQFF. CDR3 sequence (DNA): TGTGCCAGTAGTATACACCCGGTTCTTGCGGGAGGGCCCCATGAGCAGTTCTTC.

This clone appeared a few times. The chain links TRBV10-1 to TRBJ1-5; D is undetermined. The CDR3 length is 16 residues. Trimming removed 6 bases from V and 0 bases from J, with 15 bases in between. CDR1 and CDR2 from the germline V gene are WNHNN and SYGVQD (reference sequence). CDR3 region: CASRNRITFSNQPQHF. Written as DNA, the CDR3 is TGCGCCAGCAGGAACAGAATAACCTTTAGCAATCAGCCCCAGCATTTT.

In its sample, this clone was seen a few times. This chain connects TRBV18 to TRBJ1-5; a weak D match, TRBD1 (6 bases). V was trimmed by 0 bases and J by 8 bases, leaving 8 bases between them. The germline V gene encodes CDR1 KGHSH and CDR2 LQKENI. The length of the CDR3 is 13 residues. The CDR3 nucleotides are TGTGCCAGCTCACCACCGCAGGGGAAGCCCCAGCATTTT. Amino acids: CASSPPQGKPQHF.

The genes are TRBV7-9 and TRBJ1-5, with D possibly TRBD1 on 6 matching bases. The CDR3 is 14 amino acids. CDR1 is SEHNR, CDR2 FQNEAQ, per germline (reference sequence). Trimming left V 5 bases short and J 4 bases short, with 12 bases between. CDR3 DNA: TGTGCCAGCAGCCGAGGACAGCCGAATCAGCCCCAGCATTTT. Translating it yields CASSRGQPNQPQHF.

The gene calls are TRBV12-3 or TRBV12-4 and TRBJ2-7; tentative D call: TRBD1 (5 bases). This CDR3 spans 12 amino acids. V was clipped by 5 bases and J by 1 base, with 6 bases between them. CDR3 residues: CASSRQSYEQYF. CDR3 sequence (DNA): TGTGCCAGCAGTCGACAGTCCTACGAGCAGTACTTC.

The chain employs TRBV12-5 and TRBJ2-6, with 7 bases identical to TRBD1. The CDR3 contains 15 residues. Germline V gene lookup returns CDR1 LGHNT and CDR2 FRNRAP. The J segment lost 3 bases and the V segment lost 6 bases, leaving 5 bases of the junction unmatched. CDR3 in DNA: TGTGCTAGTGGGTTCGACAGGGTTGGGGCCAACGTCCTGACTTTC. Protein sequence: CASGFDRVGANVLTF.

V is TRBV10-3 and J is TRBJ1-2, with TRBD1 as a possible D gene (5 bases). Germline V gene lookup returns CDR1 ENHRY and CDR2 SYGVKD. This CDR3 has 13 amino acids. V dropped 0 bases and J dropped 4 bases, with 6 bases sitting between them. For the CDR3, the DNA is TGTGCCATCAGTGAGTCAGGGGTCTATGGCTACACCTTC. Translating it yields CAISESGVYGYTF.

The gene calls are TRBV25-1 and TRBJ2-7; the match to TRBD1 covers 11 bases. The CDR3 totals 15 residues. The V segment lost 5 bases and the J segment 3 bases; nucleotides outside the gene matches: 6. Germline CDR1 MGHDK, CDR2 SYGVNS. CDR3 coding DNA: TGTGCCAGCAGTACGACCGGGACAGGGGGCTACGAGCAGTACTTC. The encoded protein is CASSTTGTGGYEQYF.

The chain recombines TRBV7-8 with TRBJ1-1, with TRBD1 matching 9 bases. The CDR3 is 16 residues long. Trimming at V came to 6 bases and at J to 1 base, leaving 9 bases not matched to a gene. Germline lookup yields CDR1 SGHVS and CDR2 FQNEAQ. The CDR3 nucleotides read TGTGCCAGCAGGCCGAACAGGGGGCAGCGGAACACTGAAGCTTTCTTT. As protein: CASRPNRGQRNTEAFF.

This chain uses TRBV18 with TRBJ1-2; D is unclear. Trimming shortened V by 0 bases and J by 4 bases, and 9 bases separated the two germline ends. The CDR3 length is 14 residues. The germline V gene has CDR1 KGHSH and CDR2 LQKENI. The CDR3: CASSPPSLSYGYTF. The CDR3 region has the DNA TGTGCCAGCTCACCACCTAGCCTTTCCTATGGCTACACCTTC.

The V gene is TRBV19, the J gene TRBJ2-2; 7 bases map to TRBD2. V lost 5 bases, J lost 6 bases, and 15 bases stayed unmatched. This CDR3 is 17 amino acids long. Per germline, CDR1 LNHDA and CDR2 SQIVND (reference sequence). CDR3 residues: CASSETPRGTTSGELFF. In DNA form, the CDR3 reads TGTGCCAGTAGTGAGACTCCGAGAGGGACTACCTCCGGGGAGCTGTTTTTT. Full variable domain (rest looked up from reference TRBV19 and TRBJ2-2): DGGITQSPKYLFRKEGQNVTLSCEQNLNHDAMYWYRQDPGQGLRLIYYSQIVNDFQKGDIAEGYSVSREKKESFPLTVTSAQKNPTAFYLCASSETPRGTTSGELFFGEGSRLTVL.

This chain connects TRBV2 to TRBJ1-1; 9 nucleotides agree with TRBD1. The CDR3 sequence is 14 residues long. The germline gives CDR1 SNHLY, CDR2 FYNNEI. Trimming at V came to 6 bases and at J to 11 bases, leaving 13 bases not matched to a gene. CDR3 sequence reads: CASRGTGWVMVAFF. In nucleotides, the CDR3 is TGTGCCAGCAGGGGGACAGGGTGGGTTATGGTGGCTTTCTTT.

This CDR3 reads CASSHRDRPRGYTF. CDR3 DNA sequence: TGTGCCAGCAGCCACCGGGACAGGCCTCGAGGCTACACCTTC. The chain couples TRBV3-1 (or the pseudogene TRBV3-2) to TRBJ1-2; 8 nucleotides align to TRBD1. Germline CDR1 reads LGHDT; CDR2 reads YNNKEL (reference sequence). With V trimmed by 3 bases and J by 8 bases, 8 bases remained unmatched. The length of the CDR3 is 14 residues.

The gene calls are TRBV6-2 or TRBV6-3 and TRBJ2-7, with a possible D match to TRBD2 (5 bases). The CDR3 spans 14 residues. Trimming left V 2 bases short and J 0 bases short, with 8 bases between. Germline V gene sequence: CDR1 MNHEY, CDR2 SVGEGT. CDR3 nucleotides: TGTGCCAGCAGTTACCAGCGGAGCTCCTACGAGCAGTACTTC. This translates into CASSYQRSSYEQYF.

The chain joins TRBV11-2 to TRBJ2-5, with D tentatively TRBD2 (6 bases). CDR1 and CDR2 from the germline V gene are SGHAT and FQNNGV. CDR3 length equals 17 residues. V was pared by 5 bases and J by 3 bases, with 22 bases between. The CDR3 protein is CASSPTRRLAEKETQYF. The CDR3 bases are TGTGCCAGCAGCCCTACCCGCCGCTTAGCGGAAAAAGAGACCCAGTACTTC.

The V and J genes are TRBV2 and TRBJ2-7; 7 nucleotides agree with TRBD2. Germline assignment: CDR1 SNHLY and CDR2 FYNNEI. The CDR3 length is 13 residues. Trimming at V came to 7 bases and at J to 5 bases, leaving 8 bases not matched to a gene. The CDR3: CASNREVAHEQYF. The CDR3 nucleotides are TGTGCCAGCAACCGGGAGGTCGCCCACGAGCAGTACTTC.